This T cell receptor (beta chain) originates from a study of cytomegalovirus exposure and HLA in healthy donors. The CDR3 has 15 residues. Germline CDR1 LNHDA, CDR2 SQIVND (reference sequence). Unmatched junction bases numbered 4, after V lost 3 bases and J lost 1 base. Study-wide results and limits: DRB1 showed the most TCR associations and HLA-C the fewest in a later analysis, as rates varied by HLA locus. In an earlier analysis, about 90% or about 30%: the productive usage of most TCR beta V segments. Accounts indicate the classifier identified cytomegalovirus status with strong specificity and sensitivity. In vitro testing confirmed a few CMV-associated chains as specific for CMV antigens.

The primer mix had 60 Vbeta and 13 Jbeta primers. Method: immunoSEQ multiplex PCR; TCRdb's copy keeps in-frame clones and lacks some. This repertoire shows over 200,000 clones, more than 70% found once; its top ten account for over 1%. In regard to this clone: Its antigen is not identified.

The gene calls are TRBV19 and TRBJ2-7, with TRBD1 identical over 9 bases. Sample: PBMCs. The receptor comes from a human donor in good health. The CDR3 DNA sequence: TGTGCCAGTAGTATCCAGGGACAGGGTTCCTACGAGCAGTACTTC. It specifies CASSIQGQGSYEQYF. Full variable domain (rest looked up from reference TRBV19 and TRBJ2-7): DGGITQSPKYLFRKEGQNVTLSCEQNLNHDAMYWYRQDPGQGLRLIYYSQIVNDFQKGDIAEGYSVSREKKESFPLTVTSAQKNPTAFYLCASSIQGQGSYEQYFGPGTRLTVT.